Below, 16 T cell receptor beta chains from the same sample are listed, as sequenced in a study of CD8 T cells in Susac syndrome. With random hexamers, about 0.45 to 1 ug RNA was reverse transcribed. MiXCR was run by TCRdb on the immunoSEQ multiplex PCR reads, yielding one entry per CDR3 protein. The repertoire has about 100,000 distinct CDR3 sequences, around 95% of them found once; the top ten carry 0.3%. The sample was CD8+ T cells from PBMCs. These receptors were obtained from a human donor with Susac syndrome.

This chain links TRBV7-6 with TRBJ2-1; TRBD2 agrees at 11 bases. Unmatched junction bases numbered 6, after V lost 5 bases and J lost 3 bases. Germline CDR1 SGHVS, CDR2 FNYEAQ. The CDR3 extends over 16 amino acids. The CDR3 region is CASSPTSGGNYNEQFF. The CDR3 nucleotides are TGTGCCAGCAGCCCCACTAGCGGGGGTAACTACAATGAGCAGTTCTTC.

The rearrangement links TRBV27 to TRBJ1-1, with TRBD1 as a possible D gene (5 bases). The germline V and J ends were trimmed by 3 bases and 5 bases, with 13 bases remaining between them. Germline assignment: CDR1 MNHEY and CDR2 SMNVEV (reference sequence). The CDR3 totals 14 residues. CDR3 sequence (DNA): TGTGCCAGCAGTTTTGGTTTGGGGGAAACTGAAGCTTTCTTT. Translation gives CASSFGLGETEAFF.

The chain employs TRBV12-3 or TRBV12-4 and TRBJ1-2; D is ambiguous. Trimming left V 1 base short and J 6 bases short, with 9 bases between. The CDR3 has 13 amino acids. The CDR3 nucleotides are TGTGCCAGCAGTTTAGAGGCCGGGGATGGCTACACCTTC. It codes for CASSLEAGDGYTF.

The rearrangement joins TRBV18 to TRBJ2-1, with a tentative D call TRBD2 (6 bases). V was pared by 4 bases and J by 9 bases, with 16 bases between. The length of the CDR3 is 14 residues. CDR1 and CDR2 (germline): KGHSH, LQKENI. The CDR3 here is CASSQEERVGEQFF. As DNA, the CDR3 is TGTGCCAGCTCACAGGAGGAGCGGGTGGGTGAGCAGTTCTTC.

This clonotype was recorded once. This chain joins TRBV12-3 or TRBV12-4 and TRBJ1-1; D is unclear. V lost 4 bases and J lost 9, with 9 bases in between. This CDR3 has 11 amino acids. In DNA form, the CDR3 reads TGTGCCAGCAGTTCGATCAGCCAAGCTTTCTTT. It codes for CASSSISQAFF.

The chain couples TRBV5-1 to TRBJ2-1, with D unresolved. Germline V CDR1 and CDR2: SGHRS, YFSETQ. The CDR3 totals 13 residues. V dropped 0 bases and J dropped 8 bases, with 9 bases sitting between them. The CDR3 here is CASSLDGLHEQFF. The CDR3 nucleotides read TGCGCCAGCAGCTTGGATGGTCTGCATGAGCAGTTCTTC.

The V and J genes are TRBV5-6 and TRBJ2-7, with D hard to call. The V end lost 4 bases, the J end lost 3 bases, and 5 bases lay between the germline ends. This CDR3 spans 11 amino acids. Germline values: CDR1 SGHDT, CDR2 YYEEEE. The CDR3 DNA sequence: TGTGCCAGCAGCACTAACTACGAGCAGTACTTC. Protein sequence: CASSTNYEQYF.

The chain combines TRBV7-9 with TRBJ2-5; 7 positions match TRBD2. Per germline, CDR1 SEHNR and CDR2 FQNEAQ (reference sequence). Trimming cost V 3 bases and J 5 bases; bases outside gene matches: 9. The CDR3 has 15 residues. The CDR3: CASSLKLASWETQYF. The CDR3 DNA sequence: TGTGCCAGCAGCTTGAAACTAGCGTCCTGGGAGACCCAGTACTTC. Supplemented by reference TRBV7-9 and TRBJ2-5, the full variable domain reads DTGVSQNPRHKITKRGQNVTFRCDPISEHNRLYWYRQTLGQGPEFLTYFQNEAQLEKSRLLSDRFSAERPKGSFSTLEIQRTEQGDSAMYLCASSLKLASWETQYFGPGTRLLVL.

This clonotype was detected only once. The gene calls are TRBV29-1 and TRBJ2-1; 11 positions agree with TRBD2. CDR1 is SQVTM and CDR2 is ANQGSEA in the germline V gene. The CDR3 loop spans 15 amino acids. Unmatched junction bases numbered 9, after V lost 4 bases and J lost 7 bases. The CDR3 loop reads CSVAYRLAGKNEQFF. CDR3 DNA sequence: TGCAGCGTTGCTTACCGACTAGCGGGAAAAAATGAGCAGTTCTTC.

This rearrangement joins TRBV12-3 or TRBV12-4 to TRBJ1-2; D might be TRBD1 (5 bases). Trimming took off 3 bases at V and 7 bases at J, with 9 bases between the two ends. CDR3 length: 12 residues. CDR3 bases: TGTGCCAGCAGTTTGGGGCCGGCTGGCTACACCTTC. As protein: CASSLGPAGYTF.

V gene TRBV20-1 combines with J gene TRBJ2-7, with TRBD1 matching over 9 bases. CDR3 length: 13 amino acids. V trimming: 7 bases; J trimming: 2 bases; junction bases outside the gene matches: 6. Per the germline V gene, CDR1 is DFQATT and CDR2 is SNEGSKA (reference sequence). This CDR3 is CSVPRDRAYEQYF. The CDR3 nucleotides read TGCAGTGTCCCCCGGGACAGGGCCTACGAGCAGTACTTC.

The rearrangement links TRBV12-3 or TRBV12-4 to TRBJ2-4, with 16 bases identical to TRBD2. This CDR3 region has 19 residues. J gave up 0 bases and V 9 bases, and 11 bases lay outside the gene matches. This CDR3 reads CASCPAGTSGGEAKNIQYF. DNA for the CDR3: TGTGCCAGTTGCCCCGCCGGGACTAGCGGGGGGGAAGCCAAAAACATTCAGTACTTC.

The chain has TRBV5-1 and TRBJ2-1; a possible D gene is TRBD1 (6 bases). V dropped 0 bases and J dropped 6 bases, with 10 bases sitting between them. Germline CDR1 and CDR2: SGHRS and YFSETQ. The CDR3 spans 14 residues. CDR3 DNA sequence: TGCGCCAGCAGCTTGGGGGGGCCGGGCAATGAGCAGTTCTTC. It specifies CASSLGGPGNEQFF.

The genes are TRBV27 and TRBJ2-7, with 7 positions matching TRBD2. J was trimmed by 5 bases and V by 6 bases; bases with no gene match: 13. This CDR3 contains 15 residues. The germline V gene encodes CDR1 MNHEY and CDR2 SMNVEV (reference sequence). The CDR3 DNA is TGTGCCAGCAGCACAACGGGAGGCCCCTCTCACGAGCAGTACTTC. The encoded protein is CASSTTGGPSHEQYF.

The J gene is TRBJ1-1, the V gene TRBV5-1, with D maybe TRBD1 (5 bases). CDR3 length: 12 residues. With 0 bases removed from V and 6 bases from J, the gap between germline ends came to 6 bases. In germline, CDR1 is SGHRS, CDR2 YFSETQ. The CDR3, as DNA: TGCGCCAGCAGCTTGGCGGGACCTGAAGCTTTCTTT. Its translation: CASSLAGPEAFF.

This chain links TRBV12-3 or TRBV12-4 with TRBJ2-7; TRBD1 matches 7 bases. This CDR3 contains 17 residues. After removal of 4 bases from V and 7 bases from J, the junction contained 19 bases not matched to a gene. The CDR3 loop reads CASSYSLLRGMLKEQYF. In DNA form, the CDR3 reads TGTGCCAGCAGTTACTCCCTGCTCAGGGGGATGTTAAAAGAGCAGTACTTC.